This TCR beta chain was documented in a study of T cells in Graves' hyperthyroidism and ophthalmopathy. The CDR3 runs to 15 residues. Looked up from germline, CDR1 is MDHEN and CDR2 is SYDVKM. The junction had 7 bases not matched to a gene; V was cut back by 5 bases and J by 1 base. From RNA transcripts, TCR beta CDR3 regions were amplified. A first-round RT-PCR of the TCR CDR3 used the HTBI primer set. TCRdb re-derived calls from the multiplex PCR reads in MiXCR, one entry per CDR3 protein. Of about 570,000 distinct CDR3 sequences in the sample, about 43% were seen once. Uncontrolled infection, other autoimmune disease, pregnancy or lactation led to exclusion.

This TCR came from an adult woman with Graves' disease, either hyperthyroidism or ophthalmopathy (not recorded which). The sequenced sample was peripheral blood or thyroid tissue (not recorded which). The chain is built from TRBV28 and TRBJ1-1; 7 bases fit TRBD1. The CDR3 coding sequence is TGTGCCAGCAGTGAGACAGGGTTTGGGAACACTGAAGCTTTCTTT. It encodes CASSETGFGNTEAFF.